This T cell receptor beta chain appears in the sequencing data of a study of blood T cell repertoires in COVID-19. Study in general: PBMCs, B-cell-depleted T cells, or T cells provided the cDNA or gDNA that made up the material.

Data came from immunoSEQ multiplex PCR; TCRdb stores just in-frame clones and leaves some out. Found here are about half a million clones, over 75% of them singletons; the top ten hold 3.2%. CDR1 is MDHEN and CDR2 is SYDVKM in the germline V gene. The CDR3 loop spans 14 amino acids. Trimming removed 8 bases from V and 8 bases from J, with 18 bases in between. Sequenced sample: peripheral blood. This receptor was identified in a human donor in a cohort sampled during active COVID-19. V and J are TRBV28 and TRBJ1-4; D may be TRBD1 (5 bases). CDR3 DNA: TGTGCCAGCGGACTGCTGGCGGGGGGGGAAAAACTGTTTTTT. This codes for CASGLLAGGEKLFF.